The following is a T cell receptor (beta chain) sequence with its context. The sample originates from a study of blood T cell repertoires in COVID-19. The data were produced by immunoSEQ multiplex PCR, yet TCRdb's version contains in-frame clones alone and is incomplete. The repertoire holds 70,000 or so clones, about four fifths seen once, with 15% to 19% in the top ten. This CDR3 is built from 15 residues. Germline lookup yields CDR1 SGHRS and CDR2 YFSETQ. V lost 3 bases and J lost 7; bases outside the gene matches: 3. The receptor was derived from a human donor in a cohort sampled during active COVID-19. What was sequenced was peripheral blood. V is TRBV5-1 and J is TRBJ2-1; 14 positions match TRBD2. This CDR3 reads CASSSRLAGGNEQFF. The CDR3 region has the DNA TGCGCCAGCAGCTCTAGACTAGCGGGAGGGAATGAGCAGTTCTTC.